This record covers a single T cell receptor (beta chain). No antigen is known for it. No much larger clone is present one base from it, and per-base qualities are unavailable. The data belong to a study of shared clonotypes between healthy human individuals (dated by TCRdb to the early 2020s). For the study in its entirety: A couple of women and three men aged 18 to 49 years were included in the cohort. Per donor, three plates each were used for CD4 naive and CD4 memory, two for CD8 naive, and one for CD8 memory. To estimate repertoire size and how much clonotypes are shared between individuals, the study performed deep sequencing of blood TCR repertoires from a few healthy adults. Libraries were prepared and TCR repertoires were sequenced by different laboratories using diverse techniques, in order to increase sequencing depth and limit assay-specific biases. Per donor, leukapheresis produced somewhere between about 0.85 and 9.5 billion PBMCs. The investigation overall reported the following: Compared with non-shared clonotypes, clonotypes shared by all four sorted-subset donors had higher generation probabilities. Rarefaction of sorted-subset datasets indicated incomplete sequencing despite the large sequencing depth. Estimated clonotype richness was generally larger for naive than for memory subsets. The genetic and exposure-history diversity represented was limited by the small number of donors. Sampling was restricted to blood, and TCR repertoires in tissue are likely to differ from TCR repertoires in blood. Pairwise subsampling led to the expectation that sequencing depth would affect the degree of clonotype sharing among donors. When several donors were compared, the shared fraction of clonotypes was roughly 4.8% for naive CD4, roughly 3.3% for naive CD8, more than 2% for memory CD4, and 0.3% to 0.5% for memory CD8.

TCR CDR3 regions were amplified from genomic DNA by multiplex PCR using the deep immunoSEQ assay. For each cell subset, the extracted genomic DNA was distributed evenly across all wells of several immunoSEQ 96-well plates, and each plate served as one replicate. For sorted subsets, roughly 200 ng of genomic DNA, equivalent to around 29,000 T cell genomes, went into each replicate PCR. Purified libraries were quantified with a Qubit 3.0 fluorometer, sized on a Bioanalyzer 2100, and re-quantified with the KAPA Library Quantification kit. A separate single-read 150-cycle Illumina NextSeq 550 flow cell was used to sequence each immunoSEQ 96-well plate. Under the source paper's analysis protocol: Because the immunoSEQ output held only junctional sequences and lacked quality scores, the filtering could not match the filtering applied to full-length reads. Sequences were annotated with PyIR, a Python wrapper for IgBLAST v1.9, using IMGT germline references to assign V/J genes and CDR3. Reads with weak V/J assignments (E-value above 1e-6), missing CDR3, stop codons, out-of-frame junctions, or ambiguous translated residues were removed. V3J clonotypes were defined as sequences sharing the same inferred V gene, J gene, and CDR3 amino acid sequence. To compute the percentage overlap between repertoires, the number of shared unique clonotypes was divided by the size of the smaller repertoire. Three approaches were used to assess repertoire richness: RTK rarefaction, the Chao1 estimator, and Recon v2.1 estimates of unobserved clonotypes. Generation probabilities were computed with OLGA for all TCRbeta clonotypes obtained by the gDNA method from several donors. TCRdb limited this immuneACCESS table to in-frame rearrangements with V and J called. A share of clones is missing; checked studies link under half to unresolved V genes, and the rest is unexplained. That table furnishes V, J and clone size, whereas the DNA furnished D and trimming. For this sample there are about 2.4 million clones; under 95% appear just once. The ten largest clones represent more than 0.35% of the sample.

The donors were healthy, HIV-negative adults who had no recently reported acute infections or vaccinations. All donors were Caucasian adults living in Nashville, Tennessee, USA. Magnetic negative selection was used to enrich CD4+ T cells, after which naive cells were positively selected on CD45RA and the negative fraction became the memory subset. Blood was obtained by leukapheresis, after which PBMCs were separated by Ficoll-Histopaque density gradient centrifugation and cryopreserved in liquid nitrogen vapor phase. Analytical flow cytometry was used to check the purity and quantity of every magnetically sorted T cell population. From each sorted fraction, genomic DNA was isolated and quantified by UV absorbance on a Nanodrop 2000c. The V end gives up 1 base and the J end 0 bases, leaving 3 bases in the junction not matched to a gene. Via the germline V gene, CDR1 is KGHSH and CDR2 LQKENI. The CDR3 contains 16 residues, cysteine and phenylalanine counted. Here the CDR3 DNA is all that survives: 48 bases in frame from base 1.

The chain is made from TRBV18 and TRBJ2-1; 7 nucleotides in the junction match TRBD2. Material: naive CD4+ T cells from PBMCs. In the paper's terms, the cell subset or site label means: CD45RA+ positively selected. The origin of this receptor is a man between 18 and 29 years old in good health. Some clones in this sample may be carry-over from other donors' samples. The CDR3 has the sequence CASSPRAGRSYNEQFF. The sequence in DNA is TGTGCCAGCTCACCACGAGCGGGACGCTCCTACAATGAGCAGTTCTTC.